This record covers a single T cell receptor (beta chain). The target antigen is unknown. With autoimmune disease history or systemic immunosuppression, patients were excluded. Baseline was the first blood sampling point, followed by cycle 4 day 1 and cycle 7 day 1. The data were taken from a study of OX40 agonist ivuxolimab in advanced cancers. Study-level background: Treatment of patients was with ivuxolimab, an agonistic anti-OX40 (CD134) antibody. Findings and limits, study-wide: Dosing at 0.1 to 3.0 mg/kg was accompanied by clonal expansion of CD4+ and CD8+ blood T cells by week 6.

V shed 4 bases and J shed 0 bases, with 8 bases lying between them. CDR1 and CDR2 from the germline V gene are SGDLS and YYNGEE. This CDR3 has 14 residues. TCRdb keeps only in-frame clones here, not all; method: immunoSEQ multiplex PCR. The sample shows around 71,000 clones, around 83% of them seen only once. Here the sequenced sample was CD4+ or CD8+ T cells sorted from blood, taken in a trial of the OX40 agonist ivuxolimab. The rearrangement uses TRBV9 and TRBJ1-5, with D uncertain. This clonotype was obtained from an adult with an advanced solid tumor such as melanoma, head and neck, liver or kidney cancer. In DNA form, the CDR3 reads TGTGCCAGCAGCCCGAGAGATAGCAATCAGCCCCAGCATTTT. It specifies CASSPRDSNQPQHF.